This T cell receptor beta chain was found in a study of beta chain features in type 1 diabetes. Sequencing targeted expressed TCRB transcripts, as all isolated RNA had been reverse transcribed. Repertoires were generated with immunoSEQ multiplex PCR, while TCRdb's copy carries only in-frame clones and drops some. The sample includes hundreds of thousands of clones, approximately 31% of them seen just once. The CDR3 consists of 14 residues. V lost 2 bases and J lost 5, with 12 bases in between. Germline assignment: CDR1 MGHDK and CDR2 SYGVNS. The sample holds a few counts of this clone. This sequence joins TRBV25-1 and TRBJ2-5; the D is unclear. The clonotype was recovered from a man younger than 30 in good health. Sequences were obtained from naive CD4+ T cells from blood. CDR3 amino acids: CASSEIGVWETQYF. CDR3 DNA: TGTGCCAGCAGTGAAATTGGGGTTTGGGAGACCCAGTACTTC.